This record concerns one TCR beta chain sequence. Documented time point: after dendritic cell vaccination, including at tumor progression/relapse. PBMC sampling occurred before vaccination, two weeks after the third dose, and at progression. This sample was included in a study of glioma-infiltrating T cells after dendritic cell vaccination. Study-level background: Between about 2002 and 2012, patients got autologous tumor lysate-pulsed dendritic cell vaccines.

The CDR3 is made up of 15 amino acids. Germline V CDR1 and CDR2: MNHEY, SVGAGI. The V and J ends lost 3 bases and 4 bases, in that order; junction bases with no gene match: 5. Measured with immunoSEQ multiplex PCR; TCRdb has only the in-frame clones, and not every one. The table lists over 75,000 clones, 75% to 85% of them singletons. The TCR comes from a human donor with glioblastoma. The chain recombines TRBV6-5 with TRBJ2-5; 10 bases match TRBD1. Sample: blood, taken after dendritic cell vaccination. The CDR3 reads CASSYVDRGRETQYF. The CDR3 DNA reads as TGTGCCAGCAGTTATGTCGACAGGGGGCGAGAGACCCAGTACTTC.